This T cell receptor beta chain emerged from a study of blood T cell repertoires in COVID-19. As for the study in general: Specimens from acute and convalescent COVID-19 originated in the United States, Italy and Spain. T cells, B-cell-depleted T cells, or PBMCs supplied cDNA or gDNA.

Cohort allocation depended upon clinical history that participants reported. This CDR3 has 15 residues. The germline CDR1 and CDR2 sequences are SGHDT and YYEEEE. Losses at the gene ends were 6 bases for V and 2 bases for J; bases not matched to a gene: 7. Authors' data handling: Amplification from reference gene primers served as the basis for estimated nucleated cell counts. The assay was immunoSEQ multiplex PCR, and TCRdb's table has in-frame clones only and misses some. V, J and clone size were drawn from that table, and D and trimming were deduced from the DNA. The sample lists about 230,000 clones; around 88% were seen once.

This receptor was obtained from a woman aged 40 to 50 with acute COVID-19. Sequencing was carried out using PBMCs or T cells enriched from blood (not recorded which). The chain employs TRBV5-6 and TRBJ2-3; 9 bases are shared with TRBD2. The CDR3 DNA sequence: TGTGCCAGCAACCCGGGACTAGCTCACACAGATACGCAGTATTTT. Translation gives CASNPGLAHTDTQYF.